This TCR beta chain was captured by sequencing in a study of cytomegalovirus exposure and HLA in healthy donors. Remarks on this clone: Antigen: not known. The junction departs from the called germline gene at one end, perhaps through a read error.

Healthy people donating bone marrow made up the donors. The PCR had 60 Vbeta and 13 Jbeta primers. Clones were sequenced by immunoSEQ multiplex PCR, and TCRdb holds only the in-frame ones, with some missing. This table holds 150,000 to 200,000 clones, about 76% found once. Whole-study results and caveats: A further, later analysis showed that HLA-associated TCR beta chains (compared with equally common others) were more clonally expanded. Association of 15,000 to 20,000 TCR beta sequences with HLA alleles was found at 0.05 false discovery rate in a later analysis. The study designated 150 to 200 TCR beta chains cytomegalovirus-associated.

Per germline, CDR1 SEHNR and CDR2 FQNEAQ (reference sequence). This CDR3 is 18 amino acids long. J is TRBJ1-6 and V is TRBV7-9; D may be TRBD1 (6 bases). Material for sequencing was PBMCs. This clonotype originated in a woman in her forties or fifties in good health and CMV-seronegative. CDR3 amino acids: CSSSLWTASYSYNSPLHF. The CDR3 DNA sequence: TGTTCCAGCAGCCTATGGACAGCGAGCTACTCCTATAATTCACCCCTCCACTTT.